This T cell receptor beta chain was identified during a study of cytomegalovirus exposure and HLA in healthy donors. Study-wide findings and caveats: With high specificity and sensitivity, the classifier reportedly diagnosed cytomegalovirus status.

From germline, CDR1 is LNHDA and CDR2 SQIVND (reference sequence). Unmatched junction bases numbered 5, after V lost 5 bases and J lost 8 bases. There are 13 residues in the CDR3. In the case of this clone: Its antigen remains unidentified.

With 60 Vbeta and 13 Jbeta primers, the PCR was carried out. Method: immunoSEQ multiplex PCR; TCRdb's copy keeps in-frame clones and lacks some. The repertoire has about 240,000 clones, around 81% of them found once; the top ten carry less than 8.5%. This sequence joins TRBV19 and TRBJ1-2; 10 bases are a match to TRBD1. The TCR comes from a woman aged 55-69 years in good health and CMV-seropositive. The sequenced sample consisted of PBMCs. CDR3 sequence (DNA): TGTGCCAGTAGTGCCGGGACAGGGGTCGGCTACACCTTC. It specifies CASSAGTGVGYTF. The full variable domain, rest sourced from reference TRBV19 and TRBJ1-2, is DGGITQSPKYLFRKEGQNVTLSCEQNLNHDAMYWYRQDPGQGLRLIYYSQIVNDFQKGDIAEGYSVSREKKESFPLTVTSAQKNPTAFYLCASSAGTGVGYTFGSGTRLTVV.